This entry lists 11 T cell receptor beta chains sequenced from one sample in a study of cytomegalovirus exposure and HLA in healthy donors. PCR employed 60 Vbeta and 13 Jbeta primers. Sequencing used immunoSEQ multiplex PCR; TCRdb keeps in-frame clones, though not all of them. The repertoire includes over 100,000 clones, around 84% of them detected once, and around 23% sits in the top ten. Sequenced: PBMCs. These receptors were taken from a man aged 25-40 years in good health and CMV-seropositive.

The chain uses TRBV27 and TRBJ1-2; D may be TRBD1 (6 bases). Germline loops: CDR1 MNHEY, CDR2 SMNVEV (reference sequence). With 5 bases removed from V and 4 bases from J, the gap between germline ends came to 14 bases. The CDR3 is 14 residues long. As DNA, the CDR3 is TGTGCCAGCAGTCCCTGGACAGATTCCTATGGCTACACCTTC. This translates into CASSPWTDSYGYTF.

The V and J genes are TRBV30 and TRBJ1-2; D is unclear. V was shortened by 0 bases and J by 3 bases, with 8 bases between the two germline ends. Germline loops: CDR1 GTSNPN, CDR2 SVGIG (reference sequence). The CDR3 consists of 13 residues. Here the CDR3 reads CAWSVGRYYGYTF. CDR3 nucleotide sequence: TGTGCCTGGAGTGTAGGGAGGTACTATGGCTACACCTTC. The full variable domain, in which reference TRBV30 and TRBJ1-2 provide the parts outside the CDR3, is SQTIHQWPATLVQPVGSPLSLECTVEGTSNPNLYWYRQAAGRGLQLLFYSVGIGQISSEVPQNLSASRPQDRQFILSSKKLLLSDSGFYLCAWSVGRYYGYTFGSGTRLTVV.

The chain employs TRBV6-1 and TRBJ2-1; unclear D gene. This CDR3 contains 16 residues. From germline, CDR1 is MNHNS and CDR2 SASEGT. Between the trimmed V and J ends, which lost 3 bases and 7 bases, there was a span of 19 bases. DNA for the CDR3: TGTGCCAGCAGTGAGCTCAGAGGCGAAGGCCAAAATGAGCAGTTCTTC. It encodes CASSELRGEGQNEQFF.

V is TRBV7-2 and J is TRBJ2-2, with D uncertain. Germline CDR1 reads SGHTA; CDR2 reads FQGNSA. The V and J ends lost 3 bases and 7 bases respectively, with 12 bases between them. The CDR3 length is 14 residues. The CDR3 DNA follows: TGTGCCAGCAGCTTCCAGGTACCCAACGGGGAGCTGTTTTTT. Translation: CASSFQVPNGELFF.

V and J are TRBV11-1 and TRBJ1-2; D call uncertain. From germline, CDR1 is SGHAT and CDR2 FQDESV (reference sequence). This CDR3 contains 11 residues. V was cut by 4 bases and J by 5 bases, with 5 bases left in between. The CDR3 DNA reads TGTGCCAGCAGCTCGAGGTATGGCTACACCTTC. Protein: CASSSRYGYTF.

V and J are TRBV7-8 and TRBJ2-2; the D gene is possibly TRBD1 (7 bases). Germline V lookup: CDR1 SGHVS, CDR2 FQNEAQ. This CDR3 contains 17 residues. V lost 5 bases, J lost 6 bases, and 22 bases lay in between. CDR3 sequence: CASSPPWGRGVPGELFF. The CDR3 DNA is TGTGCCAGCAGCCCCCCCTGGGGCAGGGGGGTCCCCGGGGAGCTGTTTTTT. Based on the CDR3 plus reference TRBV7-8 and TRBJ2-2, the full variable domain is GAGVSQSPRYKVAKRGQDVALRCDPISGHVSLFWYQQALGQGPEFLTYFQNEAQLDKSGLPSDRFFAERPEGSVSTLKIQRTQQEDSAVYLCASSPPWGRGVPGELFFGEGSRLTVL.

The CDR3 bases are TGTGCCAGCAGAACAGGGTGGGTCACTGAAGCTTTCTTT. Amino acid sequence: CASRTGWVTEAFF. V gene TRBV28 combines with J gene TRBJ1-1; tentative D call: TRBD1 (6 bases). Germline V gene data show CDR1 as MDHEN and CDR2 as SYDVKM. This CDR3 spans 13 amino acids. V gave up 6 bases and J gave up 4 bases, with 12 bases separating them.

This chain joins TRBV11-3 and TRBJ2-1, with 7 bases identical to TRBD2. The germline V gene encodes CDR1 SGHNT and CDR2 YENEEA. Losses at the gene ends were 2 bases for V and 3 bases for J; bases not matched to a gene: 4. This CDR3 contains 15 residues. In DNA form, the CDR3 reads TGTGCCAGCAGCTTAAGAGTAGCGGGCTACAATGAGCAGTTCTTC. Translating it yields CASSLRVAGYNEQFF.

The V call is TRBV19, the J call TRBJ2-2; 8 bases are shared with TRBD1. This CDR3 comprises 20 residues. The germline gives CDR1 LNHDA, CDR2 SQIVND (reference sequence). V trimming: 6 bases; J trimming: 3 bases; junction bases outside the gene matches: 21. CDR3 loop: CASRRQTGVGPLTDTGELFF. The CDR3 DNA reads TGTGCCAGTAGACGACAGACAGGGGTTGGCCCCCTAACCGACACCGGGGAGCTGTTTTTT.

Points on this clone: A far larger clone is just one base off, so this is likely a read error. The chain links TRBV5-8 to TRBJ2-7, with D perhaps TRBD1 (7 bases). Germline V gene sequence: CDR1 SGHTS, CDR2 YDEGEE. V was cut by 4 bases and J by 7 bases, with 9 bases left in between. This CDR3 is built from 11 residues. CDR3 amino acids: CASSQGGEQYF. The CDR3 DNA follows: TGTGCCAGCAGCCAGGGGGGTGAGCAGTACTTC.

This clone was seen only once. The V and J genes are TRBV2 and TRBJ2-7; no firm D call. Germline values: CDR1 SNHLY, CDR2 FYNNEI. The length of the CDR3 is 13 residues. V was pared by 4 bases and J by 1 base, with 8 bases between. The CDR3, as DNA: TGTGCCAGCAGTGCCAGGATATCCTACGAGCAGTACTTC. As protein: CASSARISYEQYF. The complete variable domain, with remaining parts taken from reference TRBV2 and TRBJ2-7, reads EPEVTQTPSHQVTQMGQEVILRCVPISNHLYFYWYRQILGQKVEFLVSFYNNEISEKSEIFDDQFSVERPDGSNFTLKIRSTKLEDSAMYFCASSARISYEQYFGPGTRLTVT.